This is a list of T cell receptor beta chains from one sample in a study of OX40 agonist ivuxolimab in advanced cancers. The assay was immunoSEQ multiplex PCR, and TCRdb's table has in-frame clones only and misses some. The profile shows about 58,000 clones, around 90% of them singletons. Material: CD4+ or CD8+ T cells sorted from blood, obtained in a trial of the OX40 agonist ivuxolimab. The receptors were sampled from an adult with an advanced solid tumor such as melanoma, head and neck, liver or kidney cancer. Both conserved end residues are part of each CDR3. D genes are given only for firm matches. Clone size is shown for a subset of rows, as once, few, many or a class of expanded clone.

V gene: TRBV28
D gene: NA
clone size: NA
J gene: TRBJ1-3
CDR3 protein: CASSSAPLAGATGNTIYF
CDR3 DNA: TGTGCCAGCAGTTCGGCCCCTTTGGCAGGGGCGACTGGAAACACCATATATTTT

V gene: TRBV19
D gene: NA
clone size: NA
J gene: TRBJ2-5
CDR3 protein: CASSMDSQETQYF
CDR3 DNA: TGTGCCAGTAGTATGGACAGCCAAGAGACCCAGTACTTC

V gene: TRBV28
D gene: NA
clone size: NA
J gene: TRBJ1-2
CDR3 protein: CASSPGQSPYGYTF
CDR3 DNA: TGTGCCAGCAGTCCAGGACAGTCCCCCTATGGCTACACCTTC

V gene: TRBV4-2
D gene: NA
clone size: NA
J gene: TRBJ2-6
CDR3 protein: CASSQALAISGANVLTF
CDR3 DNA: TGTGCCAGCAGCCAAGCCCTGGCCATCTCTGGGGCCAACGTCCTGACTTTC

V gene: TRBV28
D gene: NA
clone size: once
J gene: TRBJ1-1
CDR3 protein: CASTGDSTEAFF
CDR3 DNA: TGTGCCAGCACCGGCGACAGCACTGAAGCTTTCTTT

V gene: TRBV5-4
D gene: NA
clone size: NA
J gene: TRBJ2-5
CDR3 protein: CASSLGDMGLQETQYF
CDR3 DNA: TGTGCCAGCAGCTTGGGGGACATGGGCCTCCAAGAGACCCAGTACTTC

V gene: TRBV10-2
D gene: TRBD2
clone size: NA
J gene: TRBJ2-2
CDR3 protein: CATGLAGMSGELFF
CDR3 DNA: TGCGCCACGGGACTAGCGGGAATGTCCGGGGAGCTGTTTTTT

V gene: TRBV6-5
D gene: NA
clone size: NA
J gene: TRBJ1-5
CDR3 protein: CASSRGSNQPQHF
CDR3 DNA: TGTGCCAGCAGTCGGGGGAGCAATCAGCCCCAGCATTTT

V gene: TRBV5-1
D gene: TRBD1
clone size: NA
J gene: TRBJ2-3
CDR3 protein: CASSRQGADTQYF
CDR3 DNA: TGCGCCAGCAGCAGGCAGGGGGCAGATACGCAGTATTTT

V gene: TRBV9
D gene: TRBD1
clone size: NA
J gene: TRBJ1-3
CDR3 protein: CASSVGTGSGNTIYF
CDR3 DNA: TGTGCCAGCAGCGTAGGGACAGGGTCCGGAAACACCATATATTTT

V gene: TRBV7-2
D gene: NA
clone size: NA
J gene: TRBJ2-3
CDR3 protein: CASSLAPATDTQYF
CDR3 DNA: TGTGCCAGCAGCTTAGCGCCGGCCACAGATACGCAGTATTTT

V gene: TRBV28
D gene: TRBD1
clone size: few
J gene: TRBJ1-3
CDR3 protein: CASSGGQSSGNTIYF
CDR3 DNA: TGTGCCAGCAGCGGGGGACAGAGCTCTGGAAACACCATATATTTT

V gene: TRBV21-1
D gene: NA
clone size: NA
J gene: TRBJ2-3
CDR3 protein: CASSKPRGNTQYF
CDR3 DNA: TGTGCCAGCAGCAAACCCAGGGGGAATACGCAGTATTTT

V gene: TRBV6-6
D gene: NA
clone size: NA
J gene: TRBJ1-3
CDR3 protein: CASAAGVMNTIYF
CDR3 DNA: TGTGCCAGCGCGGCAGGGGTGATGAACACCATATATTTT

V gene: TRBV7-3
D gene: NA
clone size: NA
J gene: TRBJ1-3
CDR3 protein: CASSSGEGNTIYF
CDR3 DNA: TGTGCCAGCAGCTCCGGGGAAGGAAACACCATATATTTT

V gene: TRBV2
D gene: NA
clone size: NA
J gene: TRBJ1-6
CDR3 protein: CASSEWGTDNNSPLHF
CDR3 DNA: TGTGCCAGCAGTGAATGGGGCACAGATAATAATTCACCCCTCCACTTT

V gene: TRBV9
D gene: NA
clone size: NA
J gene: TRBJ2-2
CDR3 protein: CASSVAPAETGELFF
CDR3 DNA: TGTGCCAGCAGCGTAGCCCCGGCAGAGACCGGGGAGCTGTTTTTT

V gene: TRBV28
D gene: TRBD2
clone size: few
J gene: TRBJ2-3
CDR3 protein: CASSPLSGTALGTDTQYF
CDR3 DNA: TGTGCCAGCAGTCCCCTTAGCGGGACCGCCCTCGGGACAGATACGCAGTATTTT

V gene: TRBV4-1
D gene: NA
clone size: few
J gene: TRBJ1-1
CDR3 protein: CASSRATVNTEAFF
CDR3 DNA: TGCGCCAGCAGCCGAGCGACAGTGAACACTGAAGCTTTCTTT

V gene: TRBV5-1
D gene: NA
clone size: NA
J gene: TRBJ2-5
CDR3 protein: CASSLAGNQETQYF
CDR3 DNA: TGCGCCAGCAGCTTGGCCGGGAACCAAGAGACCCAGTACTTC

V gene: TRBV28
D gene: TRBD1
clone size: NA
J gene: TRBJ2-4
CDR3 protein: CASSLVTGGLKNIQYF
CDR3 DNA: TGTGCCAGCAGTTTAGTAACAGGGGGCCTTAAAAACATTCAGTACTTC

V gene: TRBV6-5
D gene: NA
clone size: NA
J gene: TRBJ1-2
CDR3 protein: CASSPSGGQGYTF
CDR3 DNA: TGTGCCAGCAGCCCTTCGGGGGGGCAAGGCTACACCTTC

V gene: TRBV28
D gene: TRBD2
clone size: few
J gene: TRBJ2-1
CDR3 protein: CASSRLLAGSYNEQFF
CDR3 DNA: TGTGCCAGCAGCAGGCTACTAGCGGGCTCCTACAATGAGCAGTTCTTC

V gene: TRBV6-1
D gene: TRBD1
clone size: once
J gene: TRBJ2-1
CDR3 protein: CASMRTGGSYNEQFF
CDR3 DNA: TGTGCCAGCATGAGGACAGGGGGCTCCTACAATGAGCAGTTCTTC

V gene: TRBV30
D gene: TRBD1
clone size: few
J gene: TRBJ1-1
CDR3 protein: CASRLWDRTPFF
CDR3 DNA: TGTGCCTCAAGGCTTTGGGACAGGACCCCTTTCTTT

V gene: TRBV4-2
D gene: NA
clone size: NA
J gene: TRBJ2-2
CDR3 protein: CASSPALGELFF
CDR3 DNA: TGTGCCAGCAGCCCGGCGCTAGGGGAGCTGTTTTTT

V gene: TRBV2
D gene: TRBD1
clone size: NA
J gene: TRBJ2-3
CDR3 protein: CAGQVDRGRTDTQYF
CDR3 DNA: TGTGCCGGCCAAGTGGACAGGGGGCGGACAGATACGCAGTATTTT

V gene: TRBV7-2
D gene: NA
clone size: NA
J gene: TRBJ2-3
CDR3 protein: CASSLTGRQYF
CDR3 DNA: TGTGCCAGCAGCTTAACCGGCAGACAGTATTTT

V gene: TRBV6-5
D gene: NA
clone size: NA
J gene: TRBJ1-3
CDR3 protein: CASRRDSGNTIYF
CDR3 DNA: TGTGCCAGCAGGAGAGACTCTGGAAACACCATATATTTT

V gene: TRBV6-6
D gene: NA
clone size: once
J gene: TRBJ2-4
CDR3 protein: CASSYPYPENIQYF
CDR3 DNA: TGTGCCAGCAGTTACCCTTACCCCGAAAACATTCAGTACTTC

V gene: TRBV7-9
D gene: TRBD1
clone size: NA
J gene: TRBJ2-7
CDR3 protein: CASSWGQGGTYEQYF
CDR3 DNA: TGTGCCAGCAGCTGGGGACAGGGGGGTACCTACGAGCAGTACTTC

V gene: TRBV9
D gene: TRBD1
clone size: NA
J gene: TRBJ1-5
CDR3 protein: CASSQTGLGNQPQHF
CDR3 DNA: TGTGCCAGCAGCCAGACAGGGCTAGGGAATCAGCCCCAGCATTTT

V gene: TRBV4-1
D gene: TRBD1
clone size: NA
J gene: TRBJ1-1
CDR3 protein: CASSQDGDRTVNTEAFF
CDR3 DNA: TGCGCCAGCAGCCAAGATGGGGACAGGACAGTGAACACTGAAGCTTTCTTT

V gene: TRBV7-9
D gene: NA
clone size: NA
J gene: TRBJ2-6
CDR3 protein: CASSLARTDSGANVLTF
CDR3 DNA: TGTGCCAGCAGCTTAGCGCGGACGGACTCTGGGGCCAACGTCCTGACTTTC

V gene: TRBV28
D gene: TRBD2
clone size: NA
J gene: TRBJ2-4
CDR3 protein: CASSFSTSGTPKNIQYF
CDR3 DNA: TGTGCCAGCAGTTTCTCGACTAGCGGGACACCCAAAAACATTCAGTACTTC

V gene: TRBV6-1
D gene: NA
clone size: NA
J gene: TRBJ1-1
CDR3 protein: CASSEKGLSTEAFF
CDR3 DNA: TGTGCCAGCAGTGAGAAGGGGCTGAGCACTGAAGCTTTCTTT

V gene: TRBV6-1
D gene: NA
clone size: NA
J gene: TRBJ2-1
CDR3 protein: CASSEGIPSTYNEQFF
CDR3 DNA: TGTGCCAGCAGTGAAGGTATCCCCTCTACCTACAATGAGCAGTTCTTC

V gene: TRBV7-2
D gene: TRBD1
clone size: NA
J gene: TRBJ1-2
CDR3 protein: CASSSGTGIGYTF
CDR3 DNA: TGTGCCAGCAGCTCCGGGACAGGGATCGGCTACACCTTC

V gene: TRBV5-1
D gene: TRBD1
clone size: NA
J gene: TRBJ1-4
CDR3 protein: CASSLGDRGGEKLFF
CDR3 DNA: TGCGCCAGCAGCTTGGGGGACAGGGGAGGCGAAAAACTGTTTTTT

V gene: TRBV18
D gene: NA
clone size: NA
J gene: TRBJ2-2
CDR3 protein: CASSPRQGGTGELFF
CDR3 DNA: TGTGCCAGCTCACCCCGACAGGGAGGGACCGGGGAGCTGTTTTTT

V gene: TRBV7-6
D gene: NA
clone size: NA
J gene: TRBJ2-1
CDR3 protein: CASSFREGSYNEQFF
CDR3 DNA: TGTGCCAGCAGCTTTAGAGAAGGGTCCTACAATGAGCAGTTCTTC